This T cell receptor (beta chain) derives from a study of control samples from healthy donors and cancer patients. CDR3 length: 15 residues. Germline values: CDR1 MNHEY, CDR2 SVGAGI. Trimming stripped 2 bases from V and 6 bases from J, with 15 bases between. The assay was immunoSEQ multiplex PCR, and TCRdb's table has in-frame clones only and misses some. The sample holds fewer than 30,000 clones; around nine tenths are singletons and the top ten take 1.5% to 2%. The TCR originated in a woman in her thirties or forties with lung cancer. Sequencing was performed on PBMCs. The chain combines TRBV6-5 with TRBJ2-3; a possible D gene is TRBD2 (6 bases). The CDR3 spells CASSYGGIPGDTQYF. CDR3 nucleotides: TGTGCCAGCAGTTACGGGGGGATACCAGGCGATACGCAGTATTTT.